This TCR beta chain emerged from a study of cytomegalovirus exposure and HLA in healthy donors. Looking at the study overall: As released early, the data held roughly 85 million unique TCRs from HLA-typed donors.

The primer mix had 60 Vbeta and 13 Jbeta primers. Sequencing was performed with immunoSEQ multiplex PCR; in TCRdb, only in-frame clones are kept and a portion is missing. The table shows 95,000 to 150,000 clones, with around 65% occurring only once. Broader study findings: With further analysis later on, most CMV-associated TCR beta chains appeared HLA-restricted. Later analysis demonstrated an association between a missense DCLRE1C variant and TCR beta V- and J-gene trimming. In an earlier analysis, about 87% or about 30%: the productive usage of most TCR beta V segments.

With V trimmed by 4 bases and J by 0 bases, 12 bases remained unmatched. The CDR3 has 18 residues. CDR1 and CDR2 from the germline V gene are MDHEN and SYDVKM. A word on this clone: The antigen remains unidentified.

The sequencing sample was made of PBMCs. The source is a man between 18 and 35 years old in good health and CMV-seronegative. The chain joins TRBV28 to TRBJ1-3, with 7 bases lining up with TRBD1. In DNA, the CDR3 is TGTGCCAGCAGTTCTAATCTTCCTTGGACAGGCTCTGGAAACACCATATATTTT. Translated: CASSSNLPWTGSGNTIYF. Full variable domain (remainder filled in from reference TRBV28 and TRBJ1-3): DVKVTQSSRYLVKRTGEKVFLECVQDMDHENMFWYRQDPGLGLRLIYFSYDVKMKEKGDIPEGYSVSREKKERFSLILESASTNQTSMYLCASSSNLPWTGSGNTIYFGEGSWLTVV.